What follows are 9 T cell receptor beta chains derived from one specimen sequenced in a study of T cell clones after liver transplantation. Generated by immunoSEQ multiplex PCR, the TCRdb table keeps only in-frame clones and is missing some. This table has 40,000 to 65,000 clones, 84% appearing once. Sequenced here: CD4+ T cells from blood, sampled before liver transplant. Receptors were obtained from a human donor who received a liver transplant.

The chain has TRBV4-3 and TRBJ2-1; TRBD1 might be the D (7 bases). V was clipped by 0 bases and J by 3 bases, with 12 bases between them. CDR3 length: 16 amino acids. Germline V lookup: CDR1 LGHNA, CDR2 YSLEER. The chain's CDR3 is CASSQDQGEVYNEQFF. CDR3 DNA: TGCGCCAGCAGCCAAGATCAGGGGGAGGTCTACAATGAGCAGTTCTTC.

This sequence joins TRBV5-4 and TRBJ2-5; no firm D call. Trimming cost V 1 base and J 3 bases, with 7 bases left between them. CDR1 and CDR2 from the germline V gene are SGHNT and YYREEE (reference sequence). The CDR3 spans 13 residues. The CDR3 spells CASSLKGEETQYF. The CDR3 DNA follows: TGTGCCAGCAGCTTGAAAGGTGAAGAGACCCAGTACTTC.

This rearrangement joins TRBV29-1 to TRBJ2-3, with D possibly being TRBD2 (6 bases). Trimming shortened V by 8 bases and J by 2 bases, and 17 bases separated the two germline ends. Per the germline V gene, CDR1 is SQVTM and CDR2 is ANQGSEA. The CDR3 length is 14 residues. The CDR3 reads CSTPGAFNTDTQYF. The DNA for the CDR3 is TGCAGCACCCCGGGAGCGTTTAACACAGATACGCAGTATTTT.

V is TRBV19 and J is TRBJ1-2, with a tentative D call TRBD1 (6 bases). CDR1 and CDR2 (germline): LNHDA, SQIVND (reference sequence). The CDR3 contains 19 residues. V lost 7 bases to trimming and J lost 8 bases, with 35 bases between them. For the CDR3, the DNA is TGTGCCAGTAATATTGGTGTGGGGGCCTCACAAACGGGAGCGGGCGGCTACACCTTC. This codes for CASNIGVGASQTGAGGYTF.

The V gene is TRBV18, the J gene TRBJ2-2; D is unclear. The CDR3 covers 16 residues. Per the germline V gene, CDR1 is KGHSH and CDR2 is LQKENI. V lost 5 bases to trimming and J lost 1 base, with 14 bases between them. The CDR3: CASSTRRPQNTGELFF. CDR3 in DNA: TGTGCCAGCTCAACTCGGCGACCACAGAACACCGGGGAGCTGTTTTTT.

This chain uses TRBV18 with TRBJ2-3, with 10 bases aligning to TRBD2. Germline-derived CDR1 and CDR2 are KGHSH and LQKENI. V lost 3 bases and J lost 3; bases outside the gene matches: 3. The CDR3 contains 15 residues. The CDR3 DNA sequence: TGTGCCAGCTCACCCACTAGCGGGACGACAGATACGCAGTATTTT. The encoded protein is CASSPTSGTTDTQYF.

V usage is TRBV29-1 and J usage is TRBJ1-1; D may be TRBD1 (5 bases). The CDR3 has 11 amino acids. CDR1 and CDR2 from the germline V gene are SQVTM and ANQGSEA. The V end lost 7 bases, the J end lost 11 bases, and 17 bases lay between the germline ends. CDR3 amino acids: CSAAPGGGAFF. Here the CDR3 DNA reads TGCAGCGCGGCTCCGGGGGGTGGGGCTTTCTTT.

This clone showed up just a few times. The chain employs TRBV5-1 and TRBJ2-1; D uncertain. The CDR3 covers 15 residues. Germline loops: CDR1 SGHRS, CDR2 YFSETQ. V was clipped by 4 bases and J by 8 bases, with 19 bases between them. The CDR3 DNA is TGCGCCAGCAGCGAGACCTTTAGGGCAGCCCATGAGCAGTTCTTC. This sequence encodes CASSETFRAAHEQFF.

The J gene is TRBJ2-6, the V gene TRBV4-3; 7 positions match TRBD2. The CDR3 extends over 16 amino acids. From germline, CDR1 is LGHNA and CDR2 YSLEER. Losses at the gene ends were 0 bases for V and 2 bases for J; bases not matched to a gene: 1. This CDR3 is CASSQEGGAGANVLTF. The CDR3 bases are TGCGCCAGCAGCCAAGAGGGAGGGGCTGGGGCCAACGTCCTGACTTTC.